One and the same sample provided the 14 T cell receptor beta chains below, sequenced in a study of T cells in Graves' hyperthyroidism and ophthalmopathy. RNA transcripts were the template for amplifying TCR beta CDR3 regions. First-round RT-PCR targeting the TCR CDR3 was performed with the HTBI primer set. TCRdb fed the multiplex PCR reads into MiXCR, producing one record per CDR3 protein. The sample lists about 590,000 distinct CDR3 sequences; approximately 15% were seen once. Sample: blood. Receptor source: a woman in her twenties or thirties with Graves' hyperthyroidism.

V gene TRBV6-1 combines with J gene TRBJ2-3; 13 positions match TRBD2. In germline, CDR1 is MNHNS, CDR2 SASEGT. Unmatched junction bases numbered 5, after V lost 6 bases and J lost 2 bases. The CDR3 has 16 residues. CDR3 sequence reads: CASSGTSGKDTDTQYF. CDR3 in DNA: TGTGCCAGCAGCGGGACTAGCGGGAAAGACACAGATACGCAGTATTTT.

In its sample, this clonotype was seen many times. The V gene is TRBV12-3 or TRBV12-4, the J gene TRBJ2-1; TRBD2 agrees at 9 bases. Trimming took 1 base from V and 0 from J; bases not matched to a gene: 10. The CDR3 covers 19 residues. The CDR3 nucleotides read TGTGCCAGCAGTTTAGATGCTAGCGGGACGCGGAGCTCCTACAATGAGCAGTTCTTC. Translated, it gives CASSLDASGTRSSYNEQFF.

This clonotype was counted ten times or more. The chain has TRBV27 and TRBJ1-1; D remains unclear. Germline V gene sequence: CDR1 MNHEY, CDR2 SMNVEV (reference sequence). V lost 3 bases, J lost 6 bases, and 5 bases lay in between. The CDR3 length is 11 residues. In DNA form, the CDR3 reads TGTGCCAGCAGTTTCGGTGCTGAAGCTTTCTTT. It is translated as CASSFGAEAFF.

The rearrangement uses TRBV6-2 or TRBV6-3 and TRBJ2-2; 12 positions agree with TRBD2. The CDR3 consists of 15 residues. Germline V gives CDR1 MNHEY, CDR2 SVGEGT. V dropped 6 bases and J dropped 6; count of bases not matched to a gene: 5. As DNA, the CDR3 is TGTGCCAGCAGACAAAGACTAGCGGGAGCCGGGGAGCTGTTTTTT. Its translation is CASRQRLAGAGELFF.

This clonotype has a count of ten or more. The chain employs TRBV2 and TRBJ1-1, with D unclear. The CDR3 is made up of 15 amino acids. V was pared by 4 bases and J by 3 bases, with 15 bases between. Germline lookup yields CDR1 SNHLY and CDR2 FYNNEI. CDR3 in amino acids: CASSADSVAYTEAFF. Written as DNA, the CDR3 is TGTGCCAGCAGTGCAGATTCGGTGGCGTACACTGAAGCTTTCTTT.

This clonotype was seen ten or more times. This chain connects TRBV12-3 or TRBV12-4 to TRBJ2-3; 13 nucleotides match TRBD2. V lost 5 bases to trimming and J lost 2 bases; unmatched junction nucleotides: 4. The CDR3 spans 16 residues. The CDR3 here is CASSLGTSGNTDTQYF. Written as DNA, the CDR3 is TGTGCCAGCAGTCTCGGGACTAGCGGGAACACAGATACGCAGTATTTT.

A few counts support this clonotype. The rearrangement joins TRBV5-5 to TRBJ2-7, with 12 bases lining up with TRBD1. V dropped 1 base and J dropped 6; count of bases not matched to a gene: 11. CDR1 SGHKS and CDR2 YYEKEE come from the germline V gene (reference sequence). This CDR3 is built from 17 residues. DNA of the CDR3: TGTGCCAGCAGCTTGTTGTTGCAGCGGGACAGGGGGCTCGAGCAGTACTTC. Translated: CASSLLLQRDRGLEQYF.

This clonotype has a count of ten or more. The genes are TRBV3-1 and TRBJ1-3; D remains ambiguous. Per germline, CDR1 LGHDT and CDR2 YNNKEL (reference sequence). The CDR3 consists of 14 residues. The V gene lost 3 bases and the J gene lost 8 bases, with 14 bases spanning the gap. The CDR3 DNA is TGTGCCAGCAGCCATAGGCCTTTTTCGGACACCATATATTTT. Amino acid sequence: CASSHRPFSDTIYF. Full variable domain (outside the CDR3, taken from reference TRBV3-1 and TRBJ1-3): DTAVSQTPKYLVTQMGNDKSIKCEQNLGHDTMYWYKQDSKKFLKIMFSYNNKELIINETVPNRFSPKSPDKAHLNLHINSLELGDSAVYFCASSHRPFSDTIYFGEGSWLTVV.

As to this clonotype: Just one base apart from a much larger clone, this may be a read error. The chain joins TRBV28 to TRBJ1-6, with TRBD1 as a possible D gene (5 bases). CDR3 length: 16 amino acids. CDR1 is MDHEN, CDR2 SYDVKM, per germline. CDR3 region: CASSFRGSSYNSPPHF. The CDR3 DNA is TGTGCCAGCAGTTTTCGGGGGAGCTCCTATAATTCACCCCCCCACTTT.

This clonotype appeared many times. The genes are TRBV18 and TRBJ2-3; D might be TRBD2 (6 bases). This CDR3 has 14 residues. V lost 3 bases and J 6 bases, leaving 13 bases between the germline ends. Germline V gives CDR1 KGHSH, CDR2 LQKENI. CDR3 amino acids: CASSPTSSSDTQYF. In nucleotides, the CDR3 is TGTGCCAGCTCACCGACTAGTTCTTCGGATACGCAGTATTTT.

In its sample, this clonotype was seen a few times. The CDR3 DNA is TGTGCCAGCAGCGTAGGGGGTAGCGGGAGGGGAGAGCAGTACTTC. Protein sequence: CASSVGGSGRGEQYF. The chain couples TRBV9 to TRBJ2-7; 11 bases line up with TRBD2. CDR1 and CDR2 (germline): SGDLS, YYNGEE. The CDR3 is 15 amino acids. Trimming took 0 bases from V and 7 from J; bases not matched to a gene: 6. Supplemented by reference TRBV9 and TRBJ2-7, the full variable domain reads DSGVTQTPKHLITATGQRVTLRCSPRSGDLSVYWYQQSLDQGLQFLIQYYNGEERAKGNILERFSAQQFPDLHSELNLSSLELGDSALYFCASSVGGSGRGEQYFGPGTRLTVT.

Ten or more counts support this clonotype. For the CDR3, the DNA is TGCGCCAGCAGCCGGGACAGGGGCGCAGATACGCAGTATTTT. It codes for CASSRDRGADTQYF. V gene TRBV5-1 combines with J gene TRBJ2-3, with 10 bases lining up with TRBD1. There are 14 residues in the CDR3. Germline lookup yields CDR1 SGHRS and CDR2 YFSETQ. Losses at the gene ends were 4 bases for V and 4 bases for J; bases not matched to a gene: 3.

This clonotype was seen more than once but under ten times. The rearrangement joins TRBV15 to TRBJ2-1; 13 nucleotides agree with TRBD2. The CDR3 sequence is 19 residues long. Losses at the gene ends were 1 base for V and 0 bases for J; bases not matched to a gene: 6. The V gene's germline CDR1 is LNHNV and CDR2 YYDKDF (reference sequence). Here the CDR3 reads CATSRGTSGRLSSYNEQFF. CDR3 in DNA: TGTGCCACCAGCAGAGGGACTAGCGGGAGACTTAGCTCCTACAATGAGCAGTTCTTC.

This clonotype was observed a handful of times. The chain joins TRBV3-1 to TRBJ2-3; 12 nucleotides line up with TRBD2. The CDR3 is 16 residues long. Germline V lookup: CDR1 LGHDT, CDR2 YNNKEL (reference sequence). V lost 4 bases, J lost 4 bases, and 6 bases stayed unmatched. The DNA of the CDR3 is TGTGCCAGCAGCCGGGGACTAGCGGGTTTTTCAGATACGCAGTATTTT. Amino acid sequence: CASSRGLAGFSDTQYF.